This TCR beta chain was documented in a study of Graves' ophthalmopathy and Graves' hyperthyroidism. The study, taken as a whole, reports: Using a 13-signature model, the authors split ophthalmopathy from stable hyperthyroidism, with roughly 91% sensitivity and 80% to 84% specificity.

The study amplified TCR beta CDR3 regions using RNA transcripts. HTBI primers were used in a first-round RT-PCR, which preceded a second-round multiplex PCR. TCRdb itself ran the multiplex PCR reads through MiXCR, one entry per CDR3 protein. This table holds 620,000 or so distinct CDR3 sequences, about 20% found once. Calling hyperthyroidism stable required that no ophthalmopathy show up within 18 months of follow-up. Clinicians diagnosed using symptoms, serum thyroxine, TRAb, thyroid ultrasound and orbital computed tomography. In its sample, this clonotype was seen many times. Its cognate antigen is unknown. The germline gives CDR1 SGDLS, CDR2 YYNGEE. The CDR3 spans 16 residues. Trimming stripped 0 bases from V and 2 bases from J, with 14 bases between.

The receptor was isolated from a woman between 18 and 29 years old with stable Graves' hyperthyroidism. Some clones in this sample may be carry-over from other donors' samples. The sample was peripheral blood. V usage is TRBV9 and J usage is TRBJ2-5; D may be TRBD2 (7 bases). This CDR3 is CASSVGGGAIQETQYF. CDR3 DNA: TGTGCCAGCAGCGTAGGTGGGGGGGCGATTCAAGAGACCCAGTACTTC. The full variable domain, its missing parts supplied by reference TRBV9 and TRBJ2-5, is DSGVTQTPKHLITATGQRVTLRCSPRSGDLSVYWYQQSLDQGLQFLIQYYNGEERAKGNILERFSAQQFPDLHSELNLSSLELGDSALYFCASSVGGGAIQETQYFGPGTRLLVL.